Listed below are T cell receptor beta chains from one sample, sequenced in a study of blood T cell repertoires in COVID-19. Some clones are missing from TCRdb's copy, which holds only in-frame ones; the method was immunoSEQ multiplex PCR. The sample lists 110,000 or so clones, roughly 76% occurring once. The sequenced sample was peripheral blood. The source of these receptors is a human donor in a cohort sampled during active COVID-19. Each CDR3 is given with its conserved first and last residue. D genes are given only for firm matches. Clone size appears in some rows only: once, few, many, or a class for an expanded clone.

clone size	J gene	CDR3 length	D gene	V gene	CDR3 DNA	CDR3 protein
few	TRBJ1-1	15	TRBD1	TRBV7-9	TGTGCCAGCAGCTTAGGGGGACAGGGATCTACTGAAGCTTTCTTT	CASSLGGQGSTEAFF
.	TRBJ2-7	13	TRBD2	TRBV4-1	TGCGCCAGCAGCCAAGTTCCCAGCGGGAACTCTTACTTC	CASSQVPSGNSYF
once	TRBJ2-7	14	TRBD1	TRBV6-2/TRBV6-3	TGTGCCAGCAGTTACTCGGGGACAGGGGGCGCGCAGTACTTC	CASSYSGTGGAQYF
.	TRBJ2-5	16	TRBD2	TRBV6-2/TRBV6-3	TGTGCCAGCAATTACCCCGGGACTAGGATTGGAAAGACCCAGTACTTC	CASNYPGTRIGKTQYF
few	TRBJ1-2	15	TRBD1	TRBV7-2	TGTGCCAGCAGCCCCACCGGGACAGGGAAAGATGGCTACACCTTC	CASSPTGTGKDGYTF
few	TRBJ1-2	15	.	TRBV18	TGTGCCAGCTCACCCCGAGACCGGGACGACGGGGGTTACACCTTC	CASSPRDRDDGGYTF
.	TRBJ2-1	15	TRBD2	TRBV29-1	TGCAGCGCCAAGGGACTAGCGGGAGTGGGGAATGAGCAGTTCTTC	CSAKGLAGVGNEQFF
.	TRBJ1-2	11	.	TRBV18	TGTGCCAGCTCGACCGGGGATGGCTACACCTTC	CASSTGDGYTF
.	TRBJ2-6	18	TRBD1	TRBV30	TGTGCCTGGAGGGGGAAGACAGGGGGTCTTACCGGGGCCAACGTCCTGACTTTC	CAWRGKTGGLTGANVLTF
.	TRBJ2-3	20	TRBD1	TRBV3-1/TRBV3-2	TGTGCCAGCAGCCAAGAACCACCGGAGACAGGGGGCGAAACAACAGATACGCAGTATTTT	CASSQEPPETGGETTDTQYF
.	TRBJ1-3	16	.	TRBV5-6	TGTGCCAGCAGCCTAACAGGGATCGGCTCTGGAAACACCATATATTTT	CASSLTGIGSGNTIYF
.	TRBJ2-3	17	.	TRBV27	TGTGCCAGCAGTTTAAGGAAGCGGACCCTCATCACAGATACGCAGTATTTT	CASSLRKRTLITDTQYF
.	TRBJ1-5	15	.	TRBV30	TGTGCCTGGGGGGGCCCTAGGAGGGGCAATCAGCCCCAGCATTTT	CAWGGPRRGNQPQHF
once	TRBJ1-2	12	.	TRBV29-1	TGCAGCGTTGAAGAGCCAGGGAAGAGCTACACCTTC	CSVEEPGKSYTF
.	TRBJ2-7	11	.	TRBV20-1	TGCAGTGCTAGAGTTGGTCAGGAGCAGTACTTC	CSARVGQEQYF
.	TRBJ1-2	15	TRBD1	TRBV4-3	TGCGCCAGCAGCCAAGATCTCGGACAGGGTGATGGCTACACCTTC	CASSQDLGQGDGYTF
.	TRBJ1-2	14	.	TRBV6-5	TGTGCCAGCAGTACAGCTAAACACGGCTATGGCTACACCTTC	CASSTAKHGYGYTF
.	TRBJ1-4	13	.	TRBV15	TGTGCCACCAGCAGAGATCTTAGGGGCAAACTGTTTTTT	CATSRDLRGKLFF
.	TRBJ2-2	15	.	TRBV9	TGTGCCAGCAGCGTAGTCTTTGGACAAACCGGGGAGCTGTTTTTT	CASSVVFGQTGELFF
.	TRBJ1-1	17	.	TRBV11-2	TGTGCCAGCAGCTTGAATTCTGGGGGGATAAGGAACACTGAAGCTTTCTTT	CASSLNSGGIRNTEAFF
.	TRBJ2-3	15	TRBD1	TRBV6-2/TRBV6-3	TGTGCCAGCAGTAAGACAGGGTCTAGCACAGATACGCAGTATTTT	CASSKTGSSTDTQYF
.	TRBJ2-7	15	TRBD1	TRBV18	TGTGCCAGCTCGGCTCCGGGACAGGGCTCCTACGAGCAGTACTTC	CASSAPGQGSYEQYF
.	TRBJ1-6	13	.	TRBV18	TGTGCCAGCTCAGCGGGGGTCAATTCACCCCTCCACTTT	CASSAGVNSPLHF
.	TRBJ1-1	17	.	TRBV4-1	TGCGCCAGCAGCCAAGATCCGTATGTCTCCCTCGGGACTGAAGCTTTCTTT	CASSQDPYVSLGTEAFF
once	TRBJ1-1	16	.	TRBV27	TGTGCCAGCAGTTTTCTCTGGAGTCGGAAAAACACTGAAGCTTTCTTT	CASSFLWSRKNTEAFF
.	TRBJ1-4	14	TRBD1	TRBV6-5	TGTGCCAGCAGACCGGGACAGGCTAATGAAAAACTGTTTTTT	CASRPGQANEKLFF
.	TRBJ1-1	15	TRBD1	TRBV27	TGTGCCAGCAGTTGGGGACAGGGGAAGAACACTGAAGCTTTCTTT	CASSWGQGKNTEAFF
.	TRBJ1-1	15	.	TRBV24-1	TGTGCCACCCCAAGTCCCGGGACATGGGTGGCTGAAGCTTTCTTT	CATPSPGTWVAEAFF
.	TRBJ2-5	16	TRBD2	TRBV11-2	TGTGCCAGCAGCTTAGGGCGGCGGGAGGGGCAAGAGACCCAGTACTTC	CASSLGRREGQETQYF
.	TRBJ1-4	14	.	TRBV5-1	TGCGCCAGCAGCTTGGGAGTGAGGGATGAAAAACTGTTTTTT	CASSLGVRDEKLFF
once	TRBJ1-2	12	TRBD1	TRBV5-6	TGTGCCAGCAGCCCGGGGACAGTTGGCTACACCTTC	CASSPGTVGYTF
.	TRBJ2-5	15	TRBD2	TRBV7-2	TGTGCCAGCAGCTTCGTAGCGGGGGGGCCGGAGACCCAGTACTTC	CASSFVAGGPETQYF
.	TRBJ1-4	14	TRBD1	TRBV28	TGTGCCAGCAGTTGGGGACAGGGTGGTGAAAAACTGTTTTTT	CASSWGQGGEKLFF
.	TRBJ1-1	15	.	TRBV5-5	TGTGCCAGCAGCTTACAGGGAACCATGAACACTGAAGCTTTCTTT	CASSLQGTMNTEAFF
.	TRBJ2-7	15	.	TRBV6-6	TGTGCCAGCAGTTACTCTACAGGGCTCGGCTACGAGCAGTACTTC	CASSYSTGLGYEQYF
.	TRBJ2-3	15	.	TRBV6-5	TGTGCCAGCAATTTGGGATTCGGGAGTTCAGATACGCAGTATTTT	CASNLGFGSSDTQYF
.	TRBJ2-6	15	TRBD1	TRBV29-1	TGCAGCGAGCGACAGGGGGCTGACGGGGCCAACGTCCTGACTTTC	CSERQGADGANVLTF
once	TRBJ1-4	16	.	TRBV7-9	TGTGCCAGCAGTCCAGGTTCAGGGGACCTTAATGAAAAACTGTTTTTT	CASSPGSGDLNEKLFF
.	TRBJ1-2	16	.	TRBV9	TGTGCCAGCAGCGCGCGGAATTCACAGGGTAACTATGGCTACACCTTC	CASSARNSQGNYGYTF
.	TRBJ2-7	18	TRBD2	TRBV27	TGTGCCAGCAGTTTAATGACTAGCGGGACTTTAAGCTCCTACGAGCAGTACTTC	CASSLMTSGTLSSYEQYF
.	TRBJ2-1	14	.	TRBV6-6	TGTGCCAGCACCTCCCGGTCTATGATTCCGGAGCAGTTCTTC	CASTSRSMIPEQFF
.	TRBJ1-5	15	TRBD1	TRBV6-5	TGTGCCAGCAGTTCCCAAGGGACAGGCACTCAGCCCCAGCATTTT	CASSSQGTGTQPQHF
once	TRBJ1-3	14	TRBD1	TRBV18	TGTGCCAGCTCACCGACAGGGGTAGGAAACACCATATATTTT	CASSPTGVGNTIYF
.	TRBJ1-4	15	TRBD1	TRBV15	TGTGCCACCAGCAGACGGGACAGGGGAATTGAAAAACTGTTTTTT	CATSRRDRGIEKLFF
few	TRBJ2-7	13	.	TRBV5-1	TGCGCCAGCTCCCGGGACTCGGCCTACGAGCAGTACTTC	CASSRDSAYEQYF
once	TRBJ2-7	16	TRBD1	TRBV19	TGTGCCAGTAGTTCCAACAGGGACAGGGATTTCTACGAGCAGTACTTC	CASSSNRDRDFYEQYF
.	TRBJ1-5	14	.	TRBV19	TGTGCCAGTAGTATATCGCAGGGGAGTCAGCCCCAGCATTTT	CASSISQGSQPQHF
.	TRBJ2-2	14	TRBD1	TRBV11-3	TGTGCCAGCTTACAGGGGGCTGGCACCGGGGAGCTGTTTTTT	CASLQGAGTGELFF